The 22 T cell receptor beta chains below come from one sample, sequenced in a study of OX40 agonist ivuxolimab in advanced cancers. Measured with immunoSEQ multiplex PCR; TCRdb has only the in-frame clones, and not every one. The sample lists about 100,000 clones, approximately 90% seen once, with about 0.49% in the top ten. The input for sequencing was CD4+ or CD8+ T cells sorted from blood, taken in a trial of the OX40 agonist ivuxolimab. The receptors were sampled from an adult with an advanced solid tumor such as melanoma, head and neck, liver or kidney cancer.

The gene calls are TRBV7-9 and TRBJ1-4; D is possibly TRBD1 (5 bases). Per germline, CDR1 SEHNR and CDR2 FQNEAQ (reference sequence). V lost 5 bases and J 10 bases, leaving 17 bases between the germline ends. The CDR3 has 14 residues. The CDR3 protein is CASSPTGTGGKLFF. The DNA for the CDR3 is TGTGCCAGCAGCCCGACGGGGACGGGGGGAAAACTGTTTTTT.

The chain has TRBV29-1 and TRBJ2-2; 7 bases map to TRBD1. This CDR3 has 15 amino acids. V was clipped by 4 bases and J by 6 bases; unmatched bases: 11. Germline V gives CDR1 SQVTM, CDR2 ANQGSEA. This CDR3 is CSVGGRDRGSGELFF. The CDR3 DNA is TGCAGCGTTGGAGGCAGGGACAGAGGGTCCGGGGAGCTGTTTTTT.

This chain joins TRBV6-6 and TRBJ1-2; perhaps TRBD1 as D (6 bases). The ends were cut back, 0 bases at V and 8 bases at J, with 10 bases in the middle. This CDR3 has 13 amino acids. The germline CDR1 and CDR2 sequences are MNHNY and SVGAGI (reference sequence). This CDR3 is CASSYSAGEGYTF. The CDR3 DNA reads as TGTGCCAGCAGTTACTCCGCAGGGGAAGGCTACACCTTC.

This chain uses TRBV7-9 with TRBJ2-1, with 10 bases fitting TRBD1. Germline V CDR1 and CDR2: SEHNR, FQNEAQ (reference sequence). This CDR3 is 15 amino acids long. V lost 5 bases, J lost 7 bases, and 8 bases stayed unmatched. The CDR3 nucleotides are TGTGCCAGCAGCGCAGGGACAGGGGATAGAAATGAGCAGTTCTTC. Residues: CASSAGTGDRNEQFF.

J is TRBJ2-1 and V is TRBV7-6, with D maybe TRBD2 (6 bases). V lost 2 bases to trimming and J lost 10 bases, with 9 bases between them. The CDR3 sequence is 12 residues long. Germline V gene sequence: CDR1 SGHVS, CDR2 FNYEAQ. The CDR3, as DNA: TGTGCCAGCAGCTTACAGGGACTCGAGCAGTTCTTC. This codes for CASSLQGLEQFF.

This clone was counted between two and nine times. This rearrangement joins TRBV11-3 to TRBJ2-1; tentative D call: TRBD1 (6 bases). The CDR3 extends over 13 amino acids. Trimming cost V 3 bases and J 9 bases, with 12 bases left between them. Germline V CDR1 and CDR2: SGHNT, YENEEA. CDR3 region: CASSFRRGGEQFF. DNA for the CDR3: TGTGCCAGCAGCTTCCGCAGGGGCGGTGAGCAGTTCTTC. Drawing the rest from reference TRBV11-3 and TRBJ2-1, the complete variable domain is EAGVVQSPRYKIIEKKQPVAFWCNPISGHNTLYWYLQNLGQGPELLIRYENEEAVDDSQLPKDRFSAERLKGVDSTLKIQPAELGDSAVYLCASSFRRGGEQFFGPGTRLTVL.

The chain uses TRBV11-3 and TRBJ2-3; D uncertain. The germline V gene encodes CDR1 SGHNT and CDR2 YENEEA. The V and J ends lost 1 base and 3 bases respectively, with 11 bases between them. CDR3 length: 15 residues. CDR3 sequence: CASSLGKGRTDTQYF. CDR3 sequence (DNA): TGTGCCAGCAGCTTAGGGAAAGGAAGGACAGATACGCAGTATTTT.

The CDR3 loop is CAIRPHTNYGYTF. The CDR3 DNA is TGTGCCATCAGGCCCCACACCAACTATGGCTACACCTTC. The chain carries TRBV10-3 and TRBJ1-2; no firm D call. Trimming removed 6 bases at V and 2 bases at J, with 10 bases between. Germline V gene lookup returns CDR1 ENHRY and CDR2 SYGVKD. The CDR3 contains 13 residues.

The chain joins TRBV5-8 to TRBJ2-3; the D is unclear. V was clipped by 2 bases and J by 6 bases, with 13 bases between them. Germline loops: CDR1 SGHTS, CDR2 YDEGEE. The CDR3 runs 14 residues. In DNA form, the CDR3 reads TGTGCCAGCAGCTTTCAAATCATCCTGGATACGCAGTATTTT. Encoded protein: CASSFQIILDTQYF.

The chain joins TRBV27 to TRBJ1-4; 8 bases map to TRBD1. Germline CDR1 and CDR2: MNHEY and SMNVEV (reference sequence). The CDR3 loop spans 14 amino acids. J was trimmed by 8 bases and V by 5 bases; bases with no gene match: 7. CDR3 sequence (DNA): TGTGCCAGCAGTCGGACAGGGTTGAGCGAAAAACTGTTTTTT. This gives the protein CASSRTGLSEKLFF.

The chain is built from TRBV10-1 and TRBJ1-1, with D unresolved. This CDR3 comprises 13 residues. Per the germline V gene, CDR1 is WNHNN and CDR2 is SYGVQD (reference sequence). Trimming took off 4 bases at V and 3 bases at J, with 9 bases between the two ends. In DNA, the CDR3 is TGCGCCAGCAGTGCTCGGGAGGACACTGAAGCTTTCTTT. Protein product: CASSAREDTEAFF.

The gene calls are TRBV7-9 and TRBJ2-5; D perhaps matches TRBD2 (5 bases). Trimming took off 2 bases at V and 4 bases at J, with 8 bases between the two ends. Germline V gene sequence: CDR1 SEHNR, CDR2 FQNEAQ (reference sequence). The CDR3 is made up of 13 amino acids. In DNA, the CDR3 is TGTGCCAGCAGCTTACTAGCAGGAGAGACCCAGTACTTC. This encodes CASSLLAGETQYF. The full variable domain, rest sourced from reference TRBV7-9 and TRBJ2-5, is DTGVSQNPRHKITKRGQNVTFRCDPISEHNRLYWYRQTLGQGPEFLTYFQNEAQLEKSRLLSDRFSAERPKGSFSTLEIQRTEQGDSAMYLCASSLLAGETQYFGPGTRLLVL.

The V gene is TRBV10-2, the J gene TRBJ1-3; the D gene is possibly TRBD1 (6 bases). This CDR3 region has 15 residues. Trimming cost V 4 bases and J 3 bases, with 13 bases left between them. From germline, CDR1 is WSHSY and CDR2 SAAADI. The DNA for the CDR3 is TGCGCCAGCAGTGTCGCGGGGGCGCTTGGAAACACCATATATTTT. Protein sequence: CASSVAGALGNTIYF.

This chain uses TRBV4-1 with TRBJ2-1; 8 bases line up with TRBD1. The V segment lost 0 bases and the J segment 10 bases; nucleotides outside the gene matches: 11. Germline V gene data show CDR1 as MGHRA and CDR2 as YSYEKL. This CDR3 comprises 16 residues. The CDR3 coding sequence is TGCGCCAGCAGCCAAGATTTCAGGGGGCTAGTTGCGGAGCAGTTCTTC. Protein product: CASSQDFRGLVAEQFF.

The chain carries TRBV19 and TRBJ2-7, with a possible D match to TRBD1 (5 bases). This CDR3 comprises 14 residues. CDR1 is LNHDA, CDR2 SQIVND, per germline (reference sequence). The ends were cut back, 1 base at V and 3 bases at J, with 10 bases in the middle. Written as DNA, the CDR3 is TGTGCCAGTAGTATAGGAGACAGCCACTACGAGCAGTACTTC. This sequence encodes CASSIGDSHYEQYF.

CDR3 in amino acids: CASSPLPGQGGEKLFF. The CDR3 coding sequence is TGTGCCAGCTCACCACTTCCGGGACAGGGGGGCGAAAAACTGTTTTTT. The chain couples TRBV18 to TRBJ1-4; 11 bases align to TRBD1. The V segment lost 1 base and the J segment 8 bases; nucleotides outside the gene matches: 6. The germline V gene encodes CDR1 KGHSH and CDR2 LQKENI. The CDR3 sequence is 16 residues long.

The CDR3, as DNA: TGTGCCAGCAGCCGACTGAGCACAGATACGCAGTATTTT. It yields the protein CASSRLSTDTQYF. The J gene is TRBJ2-3, the V gene TRBV11-3; D is uncertain. Germline V lookup: CDR1 SGHNT, CDR2 YENEEA. The CDR3 is made up of 13 amino acids. Trimming shortened V by 5 bases and J by 0 bases, and 6 bases separated the two germline ends.

This chain joins TRBV7-8 and TRBJ2-2; 8 bases line up with TRBD2. There are 16 residues in the CDR3. The J segment lost 5 bases and the V segment lost 6 bases, leaving 11 bases of the junction unmatched. CDR1 and CDR2 (germline): SGHVS, FQNEAQ. CDR3 loop: CASRKIPGGGTGELFF. The CDR3, as DNA: TGTGCCAGCAGAAAAATCCCGGGAGGGGGGACCGGGGAGCTGTTTTTT.

The chain combines TRBV6-5 with TRBJ1-2; a weak D match, TRBD1 (6 bases). CDR1 is MNHEY and CDR2 is SVGAGI in the germline V gene. The CDR3 is 13 amino acids. Trimming took 7 bases from V and 0 from J, leaving 9 bases between them. The CDR3 sequence: CASKDSPNYGYTF. DNA of the CDR3: TGTGCCAGCAAGGACAGCCCTAACTATGGCTACACCTTC.

V gene TRBV10-1 combines with J gene TRBJ2-7; 14 nucleotides align to TRBD2. Germline trimming cut 6 bases from V and 1 base from J; bases unmatched to any gene: 5. The CDR3 has 16 residues. Germline CDR1 WNHNN, CDR2 SYGVQD (reference sequence). This chain's CDR3 is CASSLGLAGGSYEQYF. CDR3 DNA: TGCGCCAGCAGCCTTGGACTAGCGGGAGGTTCCTACGAGCAGTACTTC.

The chain links TRBV18 to TRBJ1-4; D remains ambiguous. Deletions cut 3 bases from V and 7 bases from J, with 15 bases between. The CDR3 has 15 residues. Germline V gene lookup returns CDR1 KGHSH and CDR2 LQKENI. Here the CDR3 DNA reads TGTGCCAGCTCACCGCGGCTCCCAAATTTTGAAAAACTGTTTTTT. Residues: CASSPRLPNFEKLFF.

This clone was seen just once. The chain employs TRBV7-2 and TRBJ2-1; tentative D call: TRBD2 (6 bases). Germline values: CDR1 SGHTA, CDR2 FQGNSA. V gave up 6 bases and J gave up 2 bases, with 14 bases separating them. There are 15 residues in the CDR3. CDR3 bases: TGTGCCAGCAGGTCGACTAGAGGTGCCTACAATGAGCAGTTCTTC. This translates into CASRSTRGAYNEQFF.